The entry below gives a single TCR beta chain sequence along with its context. Indicated treatment: oral pan-JAK inhibitor, 5-10 mg twice daily. The sample is drawn from a study of CD8+ T cells in alopecia areata. The V gene end was trimmed by 8 bases and the J gene end by 5 bases; junction bases not matched to a gene: 6. This CDR3 comprises 13 residues. Looked up from germline, CDR1 is MNHEY and CDR2 is SMNVEV (reference sequence). TCR sequencing used cDNA made by reverse transcription of extracted RNA. Sequenced by immunoSEQ multiplex PCR; TCRdb stores in-frame clones only, minus some. The profile shows about 100,000 clones, approximately 63% of them singletons.

The TCR was taken from a human donor with alopecia areata. Material: CD8+ T cells sorted from blood, obtained at approximately week 60, from a patient treated with tofacitinib. The chain has TRBV27 and TRBJ2-1, with 7 bases aligning to TRBD2. The CDR3 DNA is TGTGCCAGCTTTTCGCGGGGGAACAATGAGCAGTTCTTC. Encoded protein: CASFSRGNNEQFF.